This section outlines one TCR beta chain sequence together with its context. Its cognate antigen is unknown. This record belongs to a study of cytomegalovirus exposure and HLA in healthy donors. It was with 60 Vbeta and 13 Jbeta primers that the PCR ran. Sequenced by immunoSEQ multiplex PCR; TCRdb stores in-frame clones only, minus some. Among roughly 130,000 clones listed, over 70% were seen once. Trimming took off 0 bases at V and 1 base at J, with 8 bases between the two ends. Per germline, CDR1 ENHRY and CDR2 SYGVKD. This CDR3 spans 15 amino acids. Findings of the study overall: Apparent HLA restriction characterized most CMV-associated TCR beta chains in a later analysis. Prediction of most subjects' HLA-A and HLA-B alleles by TCR beta sequences was reportedly accurate.

The sequencing sample was made of PBMCs. The chain carries TRBV10-3 and TRBJ2-3; D gene ambiguous. This sequence originates from a middle-aged woman in good health and CMV-seropositive. The CDR3 here is CAISESSPGTDTQYF. The CDR3 region has the DNA TGTGCCATCAGTGAGTCGTCCCCAGGCACAGATACGCAGTATTTT.